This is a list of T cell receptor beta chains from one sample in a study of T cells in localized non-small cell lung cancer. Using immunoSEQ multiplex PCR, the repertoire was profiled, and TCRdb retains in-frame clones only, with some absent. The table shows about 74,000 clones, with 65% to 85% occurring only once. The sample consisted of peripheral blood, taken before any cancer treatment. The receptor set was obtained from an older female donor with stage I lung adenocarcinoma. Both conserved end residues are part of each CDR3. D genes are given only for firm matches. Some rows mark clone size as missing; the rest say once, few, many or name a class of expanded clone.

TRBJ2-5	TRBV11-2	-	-	CASSLGGSAETQYF	TGTGCCAGCAGCTTAGGAGGTAGCGCAGAGACCCAGTACTTC
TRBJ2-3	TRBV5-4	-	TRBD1	CASSPWDRSLTDTQYF	TGTGCCAGCAGCCCCTGGGACAGGTCTCTCACAGATACGCAGTATTTT
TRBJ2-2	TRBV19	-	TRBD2	CASTPGLASAGELFF	TGTGCCAGTACTCCGGGACTAGCTTCGGCCGGGGAGCTGTTTTTT
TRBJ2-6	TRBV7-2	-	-	CASSLARRANVLTF	TGTGCCAGCAGCTTAGCGCGGAGGGCCAACGTCCTGACTTTC
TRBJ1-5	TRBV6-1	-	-	CASSERRVGQPQHF	TGTGCCAGCAGTGAAAGGAGGGTTGGGCAGCCCCAGCATTTT
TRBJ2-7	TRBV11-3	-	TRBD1	CASSGGGQGNYEQYF	TGTGCCAGCAGTGGGGGCGGACAGGGCAACTACGAGCAGTACTTC
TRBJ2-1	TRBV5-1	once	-	CASSLDRSGSYNEQFF	TGCGCCAGCAGCTTGGACAGGTCTGGGAGCTACAATGAGCAGTTCTTC
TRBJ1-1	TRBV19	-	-	CASSATQNTEAFF	TGTGCCAGTAGTGCAACTCAAAACACTGAAGCTTTCTTT
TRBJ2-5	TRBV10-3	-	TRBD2	CAISESSSGGQETQYF	TGTGCCATCAGTGAGTCGAGTAGCGGGGGGCAAGAGACCCAGTACTTC
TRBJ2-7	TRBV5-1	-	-	CASSSGTRTYEQYF	TGCGCCAGCAGCTCCGGGACGCGGACTTACGAGCAGTACTTC
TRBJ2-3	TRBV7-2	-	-	CASSLRIDSDTQYF	TGTGCCAGCAGCTTACGAATCGATTCAGATACGCAGTATTTT
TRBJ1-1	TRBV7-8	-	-	CASSRDRLNTEAFF	TGTGCCAGCAGCCGAGACAGGCTGAACACTGAAGCTTTCTTT
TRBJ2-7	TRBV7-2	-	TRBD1	CASSLIAGGSSYEQYF	TGTGCCAGCAGCTTAATAGCAGGGGGTAGCTCCTACGAGCAGTACTTC
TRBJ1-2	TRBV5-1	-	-	CASSLAGAGGYTF	TGCGCCAGCAGCTTGGCCGGGGCAGGGGGCTACACCTTC
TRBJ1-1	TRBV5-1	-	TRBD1	CATARDRANTEAFF	TGCGCCACCGCCAGGGACAGGGCGAACACTGAAGCTTTCTTT
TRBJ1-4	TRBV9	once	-	CASSLGLYREGGKLFF	TGTGCCAGCAGCTTAGGCCTATACAGGGAAGGTGGAAAACTGTTTTTT
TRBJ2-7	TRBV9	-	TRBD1	CASSSGQGGTYEQYF	TGTGCCAGCAGCTCCGGACAGGGCGGAACCTACGAGCAGTACTTC
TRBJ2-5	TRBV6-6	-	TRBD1	CASRLNRGETQYF	TGTGCCAGCAGATTAAACAGGGGGGAGACCCAGTACTTC
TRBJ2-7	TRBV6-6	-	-	CASMDGSESYEQYF	TGTGCCAGCATGGACGGTTCGGAGTCCTACGAGCAGTACTTC
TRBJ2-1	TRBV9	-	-	CASSSTLRNEQFF	TGTGCCAGCAGCTCTACCCTCCGGAATGAGCAGTTCTTC
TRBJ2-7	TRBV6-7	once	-	CASSYPGPGYEQYF	TGTGCCAGCAGTTACCCGGGACCCGGGTACGAGCAGTACTTC
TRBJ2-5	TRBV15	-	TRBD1	CATSADPQGALETQYF	TGTGCCACCAGCGCCGACCCCCAGGGGGCCCTAGAGACCCAGTACTTC